This TCR beta chain appears in the sequencing data of a study of blood T cell repertoires in COVID-19 (dated by TCRdb to 2018 to 2020). Notes on the research overall: Samples covering the acute and convalescent phases of COVID-19 were provided by collaborators in the United States, Italy and Spain. A freely available public database, intended as a resource for researchers studying the immune response to SARS-CoV-2, is where the repertoires were released. Samples were obtained from the ongoing ImmuneRACE study (first 160 participants) and from about 1,300 subjects provided by 6 global collaborators. Where available, HLA class I and class II types were taken from metadata supplied by the sample provider and were not determined by assay-based typing. The dataset comprised deeply sampled blood TCRbeta repertoires from subjects exposed to, actively infected with, or recovered from COVID-19. A de-identified subject ID, COVID-19 status, age in years and sex were almost always included in the sample metadata. The prospective study material was composed of cDNA or gDNA derived from T cells, B-cell-depleted T cells, or PBMCs. Results and caveats for the whole study, not just this receptor: The amount of clinical and demographic metadata varied by source and participant and was provided uncurated.

A remark on this clone: Its antigen remains undetermined. No base quality information exists; no much larger clone differs at one position.

Whole blood was collected in K2EDTA tubes by collaborating institutions according to the institutions' own protocols. For TCRbeta analysis, collaborators shipped samples as frozen whole blood, isolated PBMCs, or DNA extracted from either of those sample types. TCRbeta CDR3 regions were amplified from genomic DNA using the immunoSEQ Assay, a bias-controlled multiplex PCR. As for the original processing: The number of nucleated cells in each sample was estimated from the amplification of reference gene primers within the assay. To quantify the absolute abundance of each unique TCRbeta CDR3 rearrangement, sequence reads were collapsed and filtered. For each sample, productive Simpson clonality was calculated as the square root of Simpson's diversity index over productive rearrangements. Held by TCRdb, this immuneACCESS table contains in-frame sequences only and omits some clones. Under half of the omission traces to an unresolved V gene where checked; the cause of the rest is unknown. V, J and clone size derive from that table, while D and trimming were established from the DNA sequence. The sample table shows tens of thousands of clones, and 88% are seen once. Approximately 5.5% of the sample is taken by the ten largest.

Trimming at the junction amounts to 1 base on V and 2 bases on J, and the germline ends lie 15 bases apart. Including the terminal cysteine and phenylalanine, the CDR3 comprises 16 residues. Only the CDR3 DNA is retained, 48 bases long and in frame from the first base. CDR1 and CDR2 were assigned from the germline V gene as SGHRS and YFSETQ. Recombination joined TRBV5-1 with TRBJ2-5, and TRBD2 may be the D gene, going by 5 matching bases. The TCR comes from a human donor in a cohort sampled during active COVID-19. The material sequenced was peripheral blood. At the DNA level, the sequence is TGCGCCAGCAGCTTGAGTAGAGGCGGGCAGCAAGAGACCCAGTACTTC. This encodes CASSLSRGGQQETQYF.